These 27 T cell receptor beta chains came from one sample sequenced in a study of blood T cell repertoires in COVID-19. TCRdb's table, derived via immunoSEQ multiplex PCR, lists solely in-frame clones and lacks some. Of around 400,000 clones listed, about 89% are singletons. The source material was peripheral blood. The receptors stem from a woman under 40 with COVID-19, enrolled during active disease.

This chain uses TRBV2 with TRBJ2-1, with 9 bases that match TRBD1. Germline lookup yields CDR1 SNHLY and CDR2 FYNNEI. The CDR3 is made up of 15 amino acids. Unmatched junction bases numbered 6, after V lost 6 bases and J lost 3 bases. The CDR3: CASREDRGIYNEQFF. For the CDR3, the DNA is TGTGCCAGCAGGGAGGACAGGGGAATCTACAATGAGCAGTTCTTC.

V is TRBV28 and J is TRBJ2-7; D possibly corresponds to TRBD1 (6 bases). V gave up 6 bases and J gave up 2 bases, with 14 bases separating them. The CDR3 has 14 residues. In germline, CDR1 is MDHEN, CDR2 SYDVKM. This CDR3 is CASSLPGQTYEQYF. The CDR3 DNA sequence: TGTGCCAGCAGCCTTCCCGGACAGACCTACGAGCAGTACTTC.

The chain employs TRBV19 and TRBJ1-1; D uncertain. CDR3 length equals 16 residues. Per germline, CDR1 LNHDA and CDR2 SQIVND (reference sequence). Trimming removed 4 bases from V and 2 bases from J, with 17 bases in between. The CDR3: CASSTTTRNFNTEAFF. CDR3 coding DNA: TGTGCCAGTAGTACAACCACCAGGAATTTTAACACTGAAGCTTTCTTT.

The chain recombines TRBV18 with TRBJ1-1; no definite D call. V lost 3 bases, J lost 3 bases, and 14 bases lay in between. The CDR3 covers 15 residues. Germline V gene data show CDR1 as KGHSH and CDR2 as LQKENI. The CDR3 loop reads CASSPTPGYDTEAFF. The CDR3 region has the DNA TGTGCCAGCTCACCGACACCGGGGTACGACACTGAAGCTTTCTTT.

This sequence joins TRBV3-1 (or the pseudogene TRBV3-2) and TRBJ2-2; 9 nucleotides align to TRBD2. J gave up 7 bases and V 7 bases, and 16 bases lay outside the gene matches. Looked up from germline, CDR1 is LGHDT and CDR2 is YNNKEL (reference sequence). The CDR3 runs 17 residues. The CDR3 DNA reads TGTGCCAGCAACCCAACTCCTAGCGGGATTCGTTACGGGGAGCTGTTTTTT. This translates into CASNPTPSGIRYGELFF.

This chain links TRBV7-9 with TRBJ1-1, with D possibly being TRBD1 (6 bases). With 1 base removed from V and 2 bases from J, the gap between germline ends came to 17 bases. Germline-derived CDR1 and CDR2 are SEHNR and FQNEAQ (reference sequence). The CDR3 covers 17 residues. CDR3 DNA: TGTGCCAGCAGCTTAGTTAGTACGGACAGAAGTAACACTGAAGCTTTCTTT. Protein: CASSLVSTDRSNTEAFF.

The rearrangement uses TRBV24-1 and TRBJ1-1; a weak D match, TRBD1 (5 bases). This CDR3 spans 14 amino acids. Looked up from germline, CDR1 is KGHDR and CDR2 is SFDVKD. V shed 4 bases and J shed 3 bases, with 11 bases lying between them. The CDR3, as DNA: TGTGCCACCAGTGACTCAGGGATCCACACTGAAGCTTTCTTT. It translates to CATSDSGIHTEAFF.

In regard to this clone: A far larger clone is one nucleotide away, so this likely arose from a read error. In DNA, the CDR3 is TGTGCCAGCAGCTCGGGACTAGCGTACACAGATACGCAGTATTTT. Its translation: CASSSGLAYTDTQYF. The chain joins TRBV5-4 to TRBJ2-3; 10 nucleotides agree with TRBD2. J gave up 2 bases and V 3 bases, and 3 bases lay outside the gene matches. Germline V gives CDR1 SGHNT, CDR2 YYREEE (reference sequence). CDR3 length: 15 residues. The full variable domain, completed using reference TRBV5-4 and TRBJ2-3, is ETGVTQSPTHLIKTRGQQVTLRCSSQSGHNTVSWYQQALGQGPQFIFQYYREEENGRGNFPPRFSGLQFPNYSSELNVNALELDDSALYLCASSSGLAYTDTQYFGPGTRLTVL.

J is TRBJ2-7 and V is TRBV9; D ambiguous. Germline V gene sequence: CDR1 SGDLS, CDR2 YYNGEE. The V gene lost 0 bases and the J gene lost 0 bases, with 7 bases spanning the gap. The CDR3 is 14 amino acids. This CDR3 is CASSVAQASYEQYF. The CDR3 DNA reads as TGTGCCAGCAGCGTAGCCCAGGCCTCCTACGAGCAGTACTTC.

The chain is built from TRBV5-4 and TRBJ1-3, with no clear D. The CDR3 length is 15 residues. The ends were cut back, 1 base at V and 2 bases at J, with 10 bases in the middle. Germline CDR1 is SGHNT and CDR2 is YYREEE (reference sequence). CDR3 coding DNA: TGTGCCAGCAGCTTGCACAGTCGTGCTGGAAACACCATATATTTT. Translation: CASSLHSRAGNTIYF.

This chain links TRBV7-3 with TRBJ2-2; the D gene is possibly TRBD2 (6 bases). The germline V gene has CDR1 SGHTA and CDR2 FQGTGA. This CDR3 comprises 16 residues. Trimming shortened V by 0 bases and J by 5 bases, and 13 bases separated the two germline ends. CDR3 bases: TGTGCCAGCAGCTTAACTGGCGGGAAGGTAACCGGGGAGCTGTTTTTT. The encoded protein is CASSLTGGKVTGELFF.

V usage is TRBV7-9 and J usage is TRBJ1-2; TRBD1 matches 8 bases. V shed 5 bases, J shed 4 bases, and the junction held 12 bases outside the gene matches. Per germline, CDR1 SEHNR and CDR2 FQNEAQ (reference sequence). This CDR3 spans 16 amino acids. DNA for the CDR3: TGTGCCAGCAGCCCGCGGGACAGGCTACCTTTCTATGGCTACACCTTC. This gives the protein CASSPRDRLPFYGYTF.

The V and J genes are TRBV7-2 and TRBJ1-1; tentative D call: TRBD1 (6 bases). This CDR3 spans 13 amino acids. The V end lost 3 bases, the J end lost 6 bases, and 11 bases lay between the germline ends. In germline, CDR1 is SGHTA, CDR2 FQGNSA. CDR3 in amino acids: CASSFHRVPEAFF. CDR3 nucleotides: TGTGCCAGCAGCTTCCACAGGGTCCCTGAAGCTTTCTTT.

The chain recombines TRBV2 with TRBJ2-3, with 7 bases lining up with TRBD2. The germline CDR1 and CDR2 sequences are SNHLY and FYNNEI. CDR3 length: 15 residues. V shed 7 bases, J shed 2 bases, and the junction held 9 bases outside the gene matches. The DNA for the CDR3 is TGTGCCAGCACCCCTGAGGGACTACCCACAGATACGCAGTATTTT. Translation gives CASTPEGLPTDTQYF. Variable domain in full (rest from reference TRBV2 and TRBJ2-3): EPEVTQTPSHQVTQMGQEVILRCVPISNHLYFYWYRQILGQKVEFLVSFYNNEISEKSEIFDDQFSVERPDGSNFTLKIRSTKLEDSAMYFCASTPEGLPTDTQYFGPGTRLTVL.

V usage is TRBV6-4 and J usage is TRBJ1-5; D is possibly TRBD1 (5 bases). The CDR3 loop spans 14 amino acids. V was trimmed by 4 bases and J by 4 bases, leaving 11 bases between them. Germline V gene data show CDR1 as MRHNA and CDR2 as SNTAGT. Written as DNA, the CDR3 is TGTGCCAGCAGTGTACAGGTTGGAAATCAGCCCCAGCATTTT. Protein sequence: CASSVQVGNQPQHF.

The chain links TRBV18 to TRBJ2-7; TRBD2 agrees at 9 bases. This CDR3 has 14 amino acids. Germline values: CDR1 KGHSH, CDR2 LQKENI. V shed 5 bases and J 6 bases; nucleotides not matched to a gene: 8. The CDR3 DNA sequence: TGTGCCAGCTCAGCTCCGGGACTAGCACTCGAGCAGTACTTC. It codes for CASSAPGLALEQYF.

This chain joins TRBV19 and TRBJ1-5; possibly TRBD1 for D (5 bases). Trimming took 3 bases from V and 2 from J, leaving 11 bases between them. Germline CDR1 is LNHDA and CDR2 is SQIVND (reference sequence). This CDR3 contains 15 residues. DNA for the CDR3: TGTGCCAGTAGTATCCCGGGGGACCGCAATCAGCCCCAGCATTTT. Translation: CASSIPGDRNQPQHF. The variable domain in full, with the rest retrieved from reference TRBV19 and TRBJ1-5, is DGGITQSPKYLFRKEGQNVTLSCEQNLNHDAMYWYRQDPGQGLRLIYYSQIVNDFQKGDIAEGYSVSREKKESFPLTVTSAQKNPTAFYLCASSIPGDRNQPQHFGDGTRLSIL.

With regard to this clone: A read error may produce the germline difference seen at one junction end. V usage is TRBV7-7 and J usage is TRBJ2-3; 10 bases are shared with TRBD2. CDR3 size: 17 residues. CDR1 is SSHAT, CDR2 FNYEAQ, per germline (reference sequence). CDR3 loop: CASSPLSIAGGVDTQYF. Here the CDR3 DNA reads TGTGCTAGCAGCCCCTTATCGATAGCGGGAGGCGTAGATACGCAGTATTTT.

V and J are TRBV7-2 and TRBJ2-1; D possibly corresponds to TRBD2 (6 bases). V was shortened by 5 bases and J by 9 bases, with 17 bases between the two germline ends. The CDR3 contains 14 residues. Germline CDR1 SGHTA, CDR2 FQGNSA. The CDR3 region has the DNA TGTGCCAGCAGCCCTTTGACTAGTTCGAGTGAGCAGTTCTTC. It translates to CASSPLTSSSEQFF.

DNA for the CDR3: TGCGCCAGCAGCCCTGGTCGGGGTCCTAACTATGGCTACACCTTC. This codes for CASSPGRGPNYGYTF. This sequence joins TRBV5-1 and TRBJ1-2; D gene uncertain. The germline CDR1 and CDR2 sequences are SGHRS and YFSETQ. V gave up 4 bases and J gave up 0 bases, with 13 bases separating them. This CDR3 region has 15 residues.

This clone was detected only a few times. In DNA form, the CDR3 reads TGTGCCAGCCGGGGATCCGGAGCTAACTATGGCTACACCTTC. The encoded protein is CASRGSGANYGYTF. V is TRBV28 and J is TRBJ1-2; D ambiguous. The V gene lost 8 bases and the J gene lost 0 bases, with 13 bases spanning the gap. CDR3 length: 14 residues. CDR1 and CDR2 from the germline V gene are MDHEN and SYDVKM.

In its sample, this clone was seen a few times. V is TRBV4-2 and J is TRBJ1-2; 7 bases align to TRBD1. The CDR3 totals 15 residues. V shed 3 bases, J shed 4 bases, and the junction held 8 bases outside the gene matches. Per the germline V gene, CDR1 is LGHNA and CDR2 is YNFKEQ. The CDR3 region is CASSQESTGTYGYTF. The CDR3 coding sequence is TGTGCCAGCAGCCAGGAATCGACAGGGACCTATGGCTACACCTTC.

This clone was detected a few times. The chain has TRBV30 and TRBJ2-1; D possibly corresponds to TRBD2 (5 bases). From germline, CDR1 is GTSNPN and CDR2 SVGIG (reference sequence). The V end was cut by 3 bases, the J end by 15 bases, with 15 bases between. CDR3 size: 11 residues. The CDR3 here is CAWSATSRGFF. The CDR3 coding sequence is TGTGCCTGGAGCGCGACTTCTCGGGGGTTCTTC.

This clone came up once. The chain joins TRBV14 to TRBJ1-1; D is possibly TRBD1 (5 bases). The CDR3 length is 15 residues. CDR1 and CDR2 (germline): SGHDN, FVKESK. V was cut by 2 bases and J by 0 bases, with 10 bases left in between. CDR3 amino acids: CASSQRTGMNTEAFF. The CDR3 bases are TGTGCCAGCAGCCAACGCACAGGAATGAACACTGAAGCTTTCTTT.

The chain carries TRBV4-1 and TRBJ2-2; TRBD1 matches 11 bases. The CDR3 has 17 amino acids. The germline V gene encodes CDR1 MGHRA and CDR2 YSYEKL. The V segment lost 0 bases and the J segment 4 bases; nucleotides outside the gene matches: 4. The CDR3 region is CASSQDRGQGVTGELFF. DNA for the CDR3: TGCGCCAGCAGCCAAGATCGGGGACAGGGGGTCACCGGGGAGCTGTTTTTT.

This chain joins TRBV5-1 and TRBJ2-7, with TRBD2 matching over 7 bases. The germline V gene has CDR1 SGHRS and CDR2 YFSETQ. This CDR3 has 13 residues. Germline trimming cut 0 bases from V and 6 bases from J; bases unmatched to any gene: 3. CDR3 bases: TGCGCCAGCAGCTTGGATCTAGCGGCCGAGCAGTACTTC. Translation gives CASSLDLAAEQYF.

The chain combines TRBV6-5 with TRBJ1-1, with a possible D match to TRBD1 (5 bases). The germline V gene has CDR1 MNHEY and CDR2 SVGAGI. V was clipped by 4 bases and J by 4 bases, with 13 bases between them. CDR3 length: 14 amino acids. CDR3 nucleotides: TGTGCCAGCAGTTCCCTAGGGGTGGGCACTGAAGCTTTCTTT. Translated, it gives CASSSLGVGTEAFF.